This TCR beta chain was observed in a study of cytomegalovirus exposure and HLA in healthy donors. Primers: 60 Vbeta forward and 13 Jbeta reverse. Sequenced by immunoSEQ multiplex PCR; TCRdb stores in-frame clones only, minus some. The profile covers about 160,000 clones, with almost 80% appearing a single time and 1.3% taken by the ten largest. As concerns this clone: Antigen specificity is unknown.

Study-wide results and limits: A later look showed TCR association rates differing by HLA locus, highest for DRB1 and lowest for HLA-C.

The sequence was obtained from a young man in good health and CMV-seronegative. Sequencing input: PBMCs.

CDR3 region: CASSYSLTGRNYGYTF. The CDR3 region has the DNA TGTGCCAGCAGTTACTCTCTCACAGGGCGTAACTATGGCTACACCTTC. This chain uses TRBV6-5 with TRBJ1-2; tentative D call: TRBD1 (6 bases). Germline V gene lookup returns CDR1 MNHEY and CDR2 SVGAGI. The CDR3 extends over 16 amino acids. V shed 0 bases and J shed 1 base, with 12 bases lying between them.